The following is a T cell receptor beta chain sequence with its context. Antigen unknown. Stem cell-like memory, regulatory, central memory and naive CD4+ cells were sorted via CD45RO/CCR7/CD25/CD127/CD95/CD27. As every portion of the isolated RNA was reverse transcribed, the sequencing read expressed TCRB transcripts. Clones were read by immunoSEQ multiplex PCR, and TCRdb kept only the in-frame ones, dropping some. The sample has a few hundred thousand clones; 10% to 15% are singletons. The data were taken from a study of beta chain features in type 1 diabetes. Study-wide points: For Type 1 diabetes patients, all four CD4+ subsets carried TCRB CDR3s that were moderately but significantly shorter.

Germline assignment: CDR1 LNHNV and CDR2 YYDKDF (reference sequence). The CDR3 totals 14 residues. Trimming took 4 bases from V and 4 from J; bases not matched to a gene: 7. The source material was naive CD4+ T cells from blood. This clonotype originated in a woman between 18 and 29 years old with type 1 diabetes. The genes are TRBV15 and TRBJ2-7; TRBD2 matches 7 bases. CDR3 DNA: TGTGCCACCAGCATGGTATTCGGGGGGTACGAGCAGTACTTC. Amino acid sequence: CATSMVFGGYEQYF.